The 23 T cell receptor beta chains below were found in one sample sequenced in a study of T cell responses to AZD1222 COVID-19 vaccine. Clones were sequenced by immunoSEQ multiplex PCR, and TCRdb holds only the in-frame ones, with some missing. This sample carries about 130,000 clones, around 87% of them seen once, and the ten largest clones take under 11%. The specimen was peripheral blood, collected on day 0 of AZD1222 vaccination. These TCRs come from an adult in good health.

This clone has only one observation. The chain has TRBV19 and TRBJ1-2; the match to TRBD1 covers 11 bases. The ends lost 3 bases at V and 4 bases at J; junction bases unmatched: 4. This CDR3 has 15 residues. Germline V CDR1 and CDR2: LNHDA, SQIVND (reference sequence). CDR3 nucleotides: TGTGCCAGTAGTATTATCGGACAGGGGGCCTATGGCTACACCTTC. Its protein product is CASSIIGQGAYGYTF. Full variable domain (outside the CDR3, taken from reference TRBV19 and TRBJ1-2): DGGITQSPKYLFRKEGQNVTLSCEQNLNHDAMYWYRQDPGQGLRLIYYSQIVNDFQKGDIAEGYSVSREKKESFPLTVTSAQKNPTAFYLCASSIIGQGAYGYTFGSGTRLTVV.

This clone appeared a few times. V gene TRBV11-2 combines with J gene TRBJ2-2; TRBD2 matches at 9 bases. The trim removed 5 bases at V and 7 bases at J, leaving 11 bases unmatched. The CDR3 loop spans 16 amino acids. CDR1 is SGHAT, CDR2 FQNNGV, per germline. This CDR3 reads CASSPGVLAGLGELFF. CDR3 coding DNA: TGTGCCAGCAGCCCGGGGGTCCTAGCGGGACTCGGGGAGCTGTTTTTT.

The chain links TRBV6-1 to TRBJ1-5; D possibly corresponds to TRBD1 (5 bases). Per the germline V gene, CDR1 is MNHNS and CDR2 is SASEGT. This CDR3 is built from 14 residues. Trimming stripped 1 base from V and 9 bases from J, with 13 bases between. DNA of the CDR3: TGTGCCAGCAGTGAAGGAGGGGTACTGGGGCCCCAGCATTTT. This sequence encodes CASSEGGVLGPQHF.

The chain couples TRBV5-1 to TRBJ1-6, with TRBD1 as a possible D gene (5 bases). The germline V and J ends were trimmed by 2 bases and 5 bases, with 11 bases remaining between them. Looked up from germline, CDR1 is SGHRS and CDR2 is YFSETQ. The CDR3 has 15 amino acids. CDR3 sequence reads: CASSFDGTDNSPLHF. CDR3 sequence (DNA): TGCGCCAGCAGCTTCGACGGGACGGATAATTCACCCCTCCACTTT. The whole variable domain, remainder taken from reference TRBV5-1 and TRBJ1-6, is KAGVTQTPRYLIKTRGQQVTLSCSPISGHRSVSWYQQTPGQGLQFLFEYFSETQRNKGNFPGRFSGRQFSNSRSEMNVSTLELGDSALYLCASSFDGTDNSPLHFGNGTRLTVT.

V usage is TRBV4-1 and J usage is TRBJ1-5; D gene uncertain. Germline V lookup: CDR1 MGHRA, CDR2 YSYEKL. The CDR3 runs 13 residues. Between the trimmed V and J ends, which lost 0 bases and 6 bases, there was a span of 6 bases. The DNA for the CDR3 is TGCGCCAGCAGCCAAGATGGTTTTCAGCCCCAGCATTTT. This gives the protein CASSQDGFQPQHF.

J is TRBJ1-1 and V is TRBV18, with no clear D. Germline loops: CDR1 KGHSH, CDR2 LQKENI. V lost 1 base and J lost 2, with 8 bases in between. There are 14 residues in the CDR3. CDR3 in DNA: TGTGCCAGCTCACCACTAGCCAGCAACACTGAAGCTTTCTTT. This codes for CASSPLASNTEAFF. The full variable domain, with the rest looked up from reference TRBV18 and TRBJ1-1, is NAGVMQNPRHLVRRRGQEARLRCSPMKGHSHVYWYRQLPEEGLKFMVYLQKENIIDESGMPKERFSAEFPKEGPSILRIQQVVRGDSAAYFCASSPLASNTEAFFGQGTRLTVV.

The chain recombines TRBV7-2 with TRBJ2-3, with D uncertain. The CDR3 consists of 12 residues. The germline V gene encodes CDR1 SGHTA and CDR2 FQGNSA. V was pared by 5 bases and J by 4 bases, with 7 bases between. The CDR3: CASSARPDTQYF. As DNA, the CDR3 is TGTGCCAGCAGCGCGAGGCCAGATACGCAGTATTTT.

V is TRBV2 and J is TRBJ1-5, with TRBD1 matching 7 bases. The CDR3 has 18 amino acids. Trimming at V came to 1 base and at J to 6 bases, leaving 15 bases not matched to a gene. CDR1 is SNHLY, CDR2 FYNNEI, per germline. CDR3 in amino acids: CASSEVVGQSGPGQPQHF. CDR3 sequence (DNA): TGTGCCAGCAGTGAAGTTGTGGGACAGTCTGGGCCCGGTCAGCCCCAGCATTTT.

This sequence joins TRBV30 and TRBJ1-5; D gene ambiguous. Trimming took 1 base from V and 4 from J, leaving 8 bases between them. CDR1 and CDR2 (germline): GTSNPN, SVGIG (reference sequence). This CDR3 is 13 amino acids long. The CDR3 nucleotides are TGTGCCTGGAGTGCTGCCTTTAATCAGCCCCAGCATTTT. It specifies CAWSAAFNQPQHF.

This chain joins TRBV6-1 and TRBJ1-6, with TRBD1 matching over 8 bases. CDR3 length: 16 residues. V shed 3 bases and J 0 bases; nucleotides not matched to a gene: 1. Germline V CDR1 and CDR2: MNHNS, SASEGT. The CDR3 DNA follows: TGTGCCAGCAGTGACAGGGGGCGCTCCTATAATTCACCCCTCCACTTT. Protein: CASSDRGRSYNSPLHF.

This sequence joins TRBV19 and TRBJ2-1; 10 bases line up with TRBD1. The V and J ends lost 3 bases and 2 bases, in that order; junction bases with no gene match: 4. The CDR3 length is 16 residues. CDR1 LNHDA and CDR2 SQIVND come from the germline V gene (reference sequence). DNA of the CDR3: TGTGCCAGTAGTATTTTAGGGACAGGGGCCTACAATGAGCAGTTCTTC. Translating it yields CASSILGTGAYNEQFF. The complete variable domain, with remaining parts taken from reference TRBV19 and TRBJ2-1, reads DGGITQSPKYLFRKEGQNVTLSCEQNLNHDAMYWYRQDPGQGLRLIYYSQIVNDFQKGDIAEGYSVSREKKESFPLTVTSAQKNPTAFYLCASSILGTGAYNEQFFGPGTRLTVL.

This sequence joins TRBV6-5 and TRBJ2-5, with 7 bases aligning to TRBD2. From germline, CDR1 is MNHEY and CDR2 SVGAGI. V shed 6 bases, J shed 2 bases, and the junction held 9 bases outside the gene matches. The CDR3 extends over 15 amino acids. In DNA form, the CDR3 reads TGTGCCAGCAGGCCGACCCTAGCGGCGCAAGAGACCCAGTACTTC. Protein product: CASRPTLAAQETQYF.

The rearrangement joins TRBV6-2 or TRBV6-3 to TRBJ2-5, with 9 bases lining up with TRBD1. The CDR3 consists of 15 residues. Germline CDR1 MNHEY, CDR2 SVGEGT. J gave up 3 bases and V 4 bases, and 6 bases lay outside the gene matches. This chain's CDR3 is CASSWGQGEEETQYF. CDR3 in DNA: TGTGCCAGCAGTTGGGGACAGGGTGAAGAAGAGACCCAGTACTTC.

The V gene is TRBV7-9, the J gene TRBJ2-2, with 9 bases aligning to TRBD2. The CDR3 length is 19 residues. The V and J ends lost 11 bases and 6 bases, in that order; junction bases with no gene match: 25. Germline CDR1 and CDR2: SEHNR and FQNEAQ (reference sequence). CDR3: CAEPDRLGASGVSSGELFF. The CDR3 DNA reads as TGTGCCGAACCGGACCGCTTAGGGGCTAGCGGGGTGAGCTCCGGGGAGCTGTTTTTT.

This chain uses TRBV5-1 with TRBJ1-2; tentatively, D is TRBD1 (5 bases). CDR1 is SGHRS and CDR2 is YFSETQ in the germline V gene. The V gene lost 3 bases and the J gene lost 3 bases, with 12 bases spanning the gap. CDR3 size: 14 residues. The chain's CDR3 is CASSSGPPDYGYTF. As DNA, the CDR3 is TGCGCCAGCAGCTCGGGACCGCCAGACTATGGCTACACCTTC. The complete variable domain, with remaining parts taken from reference TRBV5-1 and TRBJ1-2, reads KAGVTQTPRYLIKTRGQQVTLSCSPISGHRSVSWYQQTPGQGLQFLFEYFSETQRNKGNFPGRFSGRQFSNSRSEMNVSTLELGDSALYLCASSSGPPDYGYTFGSGTRLTVV.

J is TRBJ2-3 and V is TRBV27, with 7 bases fitting TRBD1. CDR3 size: 15 residues. V trimming: 0 bases; J trimming: 4 bases; junction bases outside the gene matches: 4. Germline V gene sequence: CDR1 MNHEY, CDR2 SMNVEV (reference sequence). The CDR3 DNA sequence: TGTGCCAGCAGTTTATCAGGGACAGCAGCAGATACGCAGTATTTT. Translating it yields CASSLSGTAADTQYF.

V gene TRBV9 combines with J gene TRBJ2-7; no definite D call. This CDR3 region has 15 residues. V gave up 0 bases and J gave up 5 bases, with 15 bases separating them. Germline V lookup: CDR1 SGDLS, CDR2 YYNGEE. For the CDR3, the DNA is TGTGCCAGCAGCGTAGCTGCTGGGCAGGTCGACGAGCAGTACTTC. Residues: CASSVAAGQVDEQYF.

The J gene is TRBJ2-1, the V gene TRBV10-3; perhaps TRBD1 as D (5 bases). CDR3 size: 14 residues. Germline CDR1 reads ENHRY; CDR2 reads SYGVKD. Trimming stripped 6 bases from V and 2 bases from J, with 11 bases between. The chain's CDR3 is CAIRQGSPYNEQFF. The DNA of the CDR3 is TGTGCCATCAGGCAGGGATCCCCCTACAATGAGCAGTTCTTC.

The chain links TRBV7-3 to TRBJ1-1, with TRBD1 matching over 7 bases. Germline V gene sequence: CDR1 SGHTA, CDR2 FQGTGA. Losses at the gene ends were 2 bases for V and 0 bases for J; bases not matched to a gene: 3. The CDR3 is 15 amino acids. CDR3: CASSLAGQLNTEAFF. CDR3 coding DNA: TGTGCCAGCAGCTTAGCGGGACAGTTGAACACTGAAGCTTTCTTT.

This clone was detected once. The chain employs TRBV27 and TRBJ2-7, with 8 bases lining up with TRBD1. The CDR3 totals 14 residues. The junction had 7 bases not matched to a gene; V was cut back by 4 bases and J by 5 bases. From germline, CDR1 is MNHEY and CDR2 SMNVEV (reference sequence). Here the CDR3 DNA reads TGTGCCAGCAGTTCTCGACAGGGGCTCAACGAGCAGTACTTC. Encoded protein: CASSSRQGLNEQYF.

This sequence joins TRBV5-1 and TRBJ2-3; D possibly corresponds to TRBD1 (5 bases). Germline values: CDR1 SGHRS, CDR2 YFSETQ. V was pared by 4 bases and J by 4 bases, with 10 bases between. The CDR3 sequence is 13 residues long. The DNA of the CDR3 is TGCGCCAGCAGCCCAGGGCCCCCAGATACGCAGTATTTT. Translated: CASSPGPPDTQYF.

J is TRBJ1-4 and V is TRBV6-9; D unclear. Germline V lookup: CDR1 MNHGY, CDR2 SVAAGI. This CDR3 spans 11 amino acids. V lost 9 bases and J lost 2, with 4 bases in between. The CDR3 DNA follows: TGTGCCAGTTTTACTAATGAAAAACTGTTTTTT. Its translation: CASFTNEKLFF.

V gene TRBV7-9 combines with J gene TRBJ1-1, with TRBD1 as a possible D gene (5 bases). The V gene's germline CDR1 is SEHNR and CDR2 FQNEAQ (reference sequence). This CDR3 is built from 15 residues. V lost 6 bases and J lost 1, with 15 bases in between. This CDR3 is CASRPPRGPNTEAFF. The CDR3 DNA reads as TGTGCCAGCAGACCCCCGCGGGGCCCGAACACTGAAGCTTTCTTT. The full variable domain, completed using reference TRBV7-9 and TRBJ1-1, is DTGVSQNPRHKITKRGQNVTFRCDPISEHNRLYWYRQTLGQGPEFLTYFQNEAQLEKSRLLSDRFSAERPKGSFSTLEIQRTEQGDSAMYLCASRPPRGPNTEAFFGQGTRLTVV.